The 20 T cell receptor beta chains given below trace back to one sample, sequenced in a study of cytomegalovirus exposure and HLA in healthy donors. In the PCR, 60 Vbeta and 13 Jbeta primers were used. Assay: immunoSEQ multiplex PCR; the TCRdb copy retains only in-frame clones and omits some. The sample lists around 190,000 clones, approximately 77% occurring once. Sequencing was carried out using PBMCs. The receptors come from a man aged 35-49 years in good health and CMV-seropositive.

On this clone itself: The junction and the germline gene differ at one end; a read error may be behind it. V and J are TRBV7-9 and TRBJ2-4; D might be TRBD2 (5 bases). The CDR3 runs 17 residues. Germline loops: CDR1 SEHNR, CDR2 FQNEAQ (reference sequence). CDR3 nucleotides: TGTTCCAGCAGCTCCCCCGATGAGCGGCTAGCCAAAAACATTCAGTACTTC. As protein: CSSSSPDERLAKNIQYF.

This clone was seen more than once but under ten times. This chain joins TRBV4-2 and TRBJ2-5, with 15 bases lining up with TRBD2. Germline CDR1 and CDR2: LGHNA and YNFKEQ. The CDR3 extends over 17 amino acids. Trimming took 1 base from V and 5 from J; bases not matched to a gene: 5. The CDR3: CASSQGGTSGRTETQYF. CDR3 DNA: TGTGCCAGCAGCCAAGGGGGGACTAGCGGGAGGACGGAGACCCAGTACTTC.

This chain links TRBV5-4 with TRBJ2-1; 7 bases map to TRBD1. This CDR3 is built from 16 residues. Unmatched junction bases numbered 15, after V lost 5 bases and J lost 7 bases. Germline lookup yields CDR1 SGHNT and CDR2 YYREEE (reference sequence). CDR3 nucleotide sequence: TGTGCCAGCAGTGGAACCGGGACAGAGGGGGAAAATGAGCAGTTCTTC. This translates into CASSGTGTEGENEQFF.

The sample holds one count of this clone. The chain has TRBV5-6 and TRBJ2-7, with D possibly being TRBD1 (6 bases). V was pared by 1 base and J by 6 bases, with 11 bases between. Per the germline V gene, CDR1 is SGHDT and CDR2 is YYEEEE. This CDR3 spans 13 amino acids. The CDR3 loop is CASSLTQGSEQYF. CDR3 nucleotides: TGTGCCAGCAGCTTGACACAGGGTTCCGAGCAGTACTTC.

The V gene is TRBV7-2, the J gene TRBJ2-6; D possibly corresponds to TRBD1 (6 bases). CDR1 is SGHTA and CDR2 is FQGNSA in the germline V gene. The CDR3 spans 15 residues. V lost 3 bases and J 3 bases, leaving 9 bases between the germline ends. CDR3 sequence (DNA): TGTGCCAGCAGCTTTTCAGGGGATGGGGCCAACGTCCTGACTTTC. Encoded protein: CASSFSGDGANVLTF.

The chain links TRBV28 to TRBJ2-3, with 7 bases fitting TRBD2. In germline, CDR1 is MDHEN, CDR2 SYDVKM. This CDR3 comprises 14 residues. V was pared by 4 bases and J by 3 bases, with 4 bases of the junction left unmatched. The CDR3 protein is CASSSTGGTDTQYF. For the CDR3, the DNA is TGTGCCAGCAGTTCCACCGGGGGGACAGATACGCAGTATTTT.

The chain uses TRBV18 and TRBJ1-6; a possible D gene is TRBD1 (6 bases). The germline V gene encodes CDR1 KGHSH and CDR2 LQKENI. The CDR3 runs 16 residues. V was trimmed by 4 bases and J by 9 bases, leaving 19 bases between them. In nucleotides, the CDR3 is TGTGCCAGCTCACGGGCCCGTAGTGGGGGGGCTTCACCCCTCCACTTT. Protein sequence: CASSRARSGGASPLHF.

The J gene is TRBJ2-3, the V gene TRBV5-1, with 14 bases aligning to TRBD2. Per germline, CDR1 SGHRS and CDR2 YFSETQ. With 3 bases clipped from V and 10 bases from J, the junction kept 4 bases outside the gene matches. This CDR3 region has 14 residues. For the CDR3, the DNA is TGCGCCAGCAGCTCGGTGACTAGCGGGGGGGCGCAGTATTTT. Its translation: CASSSVTSGGAQYF.

This chain uses TRBV14 with TRBJ2-1; D might be TRBD2 (6 bases). Trimming stripped 2 bases from V and 3 bases from J, with 17 bases between. This CDR3 comprises 17 residues. Germline V lookup: CDR1 SGHDN, CDR2 FVKESK. As DNA, the CDR3 is TGTGCCAGCAGCCAAACTGCCGGGACTCCGATCTACAATGAGCAGTTCTTC. Its translation: CASSQTAGTPIYNEQFF.

The chain uses TRBV4-1 and TRBJ2-2; the match to TRBD1 covers 8 bases. The CDR3 runs to 16 residues. Germline-derived CDR1 and CDR2 are MGHRA and YSYEKL. Trimming took 2 bases from V and 7 from J; bases not matched to a gene: 9. The CDR3 loop reads CASSQSPDRDIGELFF. The DNA for the CDR3 is TGCGCCAGCAGCCAATCTCCGGACAGGGACATCGGGGAGCTGTTTTTT.

The genes are TRBV4-3 and TRBJ1-1, with D possibly being TRBD1 (6 bases). V gave up 3 bases and J gave up 1 base, with 9 bases separating them. Per germline, CDR1 LGHNA and CDR2 YSLEER. This CDR3 comprises 14 residues. CDR3 protein: CASSQGHGNTEAFF. CDR3 bases: TGCGCCAGCAGCCAGGGACACGGGAACACTGAAGCTTTCTTT.

V and J are TRBV21-1 and TRBJ2-1; TRBD1, the D gene given by the table, was not confirmed from the DNA. TRBV21-1 is a documented pseudogene. The CDR3 extends over 16 amino acids. CDR3 in DNA: TGTGCCAGCAGCAAGGAGGACAGGAGAGTCTACAATGAGCAGTTCTTC. This sequence encodes CASSKEDRRVYNEQFF.

The CDR3 coding sequence is TGTGCCAGCAAGATGAGACTACAAGAGACCCAGTACTTC. This encodes CASKMRLQETQYF. The chain uses TRBV27 and TRBJ2-5; TRBD2 is a possible D gene (5 bases). This CDR3 has 13 amino acids. Germline V gene sequence: CDR1 MNHEY, CDR2 SMNVEV (reference sequence). V lost 7 bases and J lost 2, with 11 bases in between.

This clone was seen a few times. The V gene is TRBV4-1, the J gene TRBJ1-5, with unresolved D. The CDR3 is made up of 14 amino acids. V was shortened by 4 bases and J by 6 bases, with 13 bases between the two germline ends. Germline lookup yields CDR1 MGHRA and CDR2 YSYEKL. The DNA for the CDR3 is TGCGCCAGCAGCCTACTTCACGGCGGTCAGCCCCAGCATTTT. Its translation is CASSLLHGGQPQHF.

The rearrangement uses TRBV19 and TRBJ1-2, with TRBD1 matching over 8 bases. The CDR3 consists of 14 residues. Germline CDR1 LNHDA, CDR2 SQIVND (reference sequence). V trimming: 7 bases; J trimming: 5 bases; junction bases outside the gene matches: 9. DNA for the CDR3: TGTGCCAGTACCCCAGACAGGGGAGGGTATGGCTACACCTTC. This sequence encodes CASTPDRGGYGYTF.

This clone was counted between two and nine times. J is TRBJ2-1 and V is TRBV29-1, with D perhaps matching TRBD2 (6 bases). CDR1 is SQVTM and CDR2 is ANQGSEA in the germline V gene. The CDR3 is 14 amino acids. V was cut by 7 bases and J by 8 bases, with 21 bases left in between. The CDR3 region is CSAIRWGDSDEQFF. The CDR3 nucleotides are TGCAGCGCAATAAGGTGGGGGGATTCCGATGAGCAGTTCTTC.

The chain couples TRBV7-3 to TRBJ2-2; TRBD1 aligns across 7 bases. The V segment lost 1 base and the J segment 2 bases; nucleotides outside the gene matches: 7. The CDR3 is 17 amino acids. Per the germline V gene, CDR1 is SGHTA and CDR2 is FQGTGA. CDR3 bases: TGTGCCAGCAGCTTAAACGGAGGACAGGTTAACACCGGGGAGCTGTTTTTT. Its protein is CASSLNGGQVNTGELFF.

The V gene is TRBV5-1, the J gene TRBJ2-1; 7 nucleotides line up with TRBD2. The CDR3 spans 18 residues. CDR1 SGHRS and CDR2 YFSETQ come from the germline V gene. Losses at the gene ends were 4 bases for V and 2 bases for J; bases not matched to a gene: 15. DNA of the CDR3: TGCGCCAGCAGCCCATGGGGGGGAGGAACGACTGCCTACAATGAGCAGTTCTTC. Translated, it gives CASSPWGGGTTAYNEQFF.

In regard to this clone: Distinct nucleotide sequences in the sample also encode this CDR3. V gene TRBV6-5 combines with J gene TRBJ2-3, with D possibly matching TRBD2 (6 bases). The CDR3 has 14 amino acids. The germline CDR1 and CDR2 sequences are MNHEY and SVGAGI. The V end lost 2 bases, the J end lost 0 bases, and 6 bases lay between the germline ends. DNA for the CDR3: TGTGCCAGCAGTTACGGGGGGAGCACAGATACGCAGTATTTT. Protein product: CASSYGGSTDTQYF.

The chain recombines TRBV2 with TRBJ1-1; D not resolved. The CDR3 totals 14 residues. The V gene's germline CDR1 is SNHLY and CDR2 FYNNEI. Trimming left V 7 bases short and J 7 bases short, with 19 bases between. CDR3 sequence: CASTEIDGGYEAFF. DNA for the CDR3: TGTGCCAGCACCGAAATAGACGGAGGTTATGAAGCTTTCTTT.